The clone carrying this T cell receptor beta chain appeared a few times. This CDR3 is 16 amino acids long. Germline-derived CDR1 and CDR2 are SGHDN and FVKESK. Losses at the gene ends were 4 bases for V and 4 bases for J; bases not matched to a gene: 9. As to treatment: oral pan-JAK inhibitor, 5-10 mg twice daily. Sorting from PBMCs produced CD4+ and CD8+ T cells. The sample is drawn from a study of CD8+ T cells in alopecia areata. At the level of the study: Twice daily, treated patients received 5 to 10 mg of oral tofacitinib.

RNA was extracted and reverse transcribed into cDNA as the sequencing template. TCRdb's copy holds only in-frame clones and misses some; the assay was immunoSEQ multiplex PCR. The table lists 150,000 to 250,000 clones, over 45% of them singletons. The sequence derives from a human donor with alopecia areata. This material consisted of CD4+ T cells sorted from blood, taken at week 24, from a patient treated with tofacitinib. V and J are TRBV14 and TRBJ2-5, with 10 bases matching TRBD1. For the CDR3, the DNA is TGTGCCAGCAGCCCAAGAGACAGGGGGCTTTTAGAGACCCAGTACTTC. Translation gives CASSPRDRGLLETQYF.